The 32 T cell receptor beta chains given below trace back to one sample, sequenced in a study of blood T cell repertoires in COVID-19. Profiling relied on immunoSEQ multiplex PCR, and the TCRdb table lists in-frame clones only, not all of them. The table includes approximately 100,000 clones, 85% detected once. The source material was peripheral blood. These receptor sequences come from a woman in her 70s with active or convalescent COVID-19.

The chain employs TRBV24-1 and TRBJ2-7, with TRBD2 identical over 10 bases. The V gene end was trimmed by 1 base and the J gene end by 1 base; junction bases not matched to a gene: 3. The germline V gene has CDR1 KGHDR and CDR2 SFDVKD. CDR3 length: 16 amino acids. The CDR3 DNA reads TGTGCCACCAGTGATTTTGGGACTAGCGATTCCTACGAGCAGTACTTC. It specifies CATSDFGTSDSYEQYF.

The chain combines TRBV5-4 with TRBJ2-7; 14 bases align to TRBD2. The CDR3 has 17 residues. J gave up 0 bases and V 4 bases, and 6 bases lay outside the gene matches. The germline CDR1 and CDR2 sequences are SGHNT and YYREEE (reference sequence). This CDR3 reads CASSAGLAGGLSYEQYF. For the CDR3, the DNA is TGTGCCAGCAGCGCTGGACTAGCGGGAGGTCTCTCCTACGAGCAGTACTTC.

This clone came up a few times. Here the CDR3 reads CASSPQGGERGYTF. The CDR3 DNA follows: TGTGCCAGCTCACCTCAGGGGGGTGAGCGTGGCTACACCTTC. The chain recombines TRBV18 with TRBJ1-2, with 7 bases identical to TRBD1. V lost 3 bases to trimming and J lost 7 bases; unmatched junction nucleotides: 8. The CDR3 has 14 residues. Germline V gene lookup returns CDR1 KGHSH and CDR2 LQKENI.

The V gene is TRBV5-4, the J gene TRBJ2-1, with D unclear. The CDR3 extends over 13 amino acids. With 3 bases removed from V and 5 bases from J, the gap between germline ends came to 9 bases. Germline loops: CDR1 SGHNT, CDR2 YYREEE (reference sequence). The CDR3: CASSSAANNEQFF. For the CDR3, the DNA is TGTGCCAGCAGCTCGGCAGCGAACAATGAGCAGTTCTTC. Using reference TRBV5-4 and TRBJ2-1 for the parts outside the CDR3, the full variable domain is ETGVTQSPTHLIKTRGQQVTLRCSSQSGHNTVSWYQQALGQGPQFIFQYYREEENGRGNFPPRFSGLQFPNYSSELNVNALELDDSALYLCASSSAANNEQFFGPGTRLTVL.

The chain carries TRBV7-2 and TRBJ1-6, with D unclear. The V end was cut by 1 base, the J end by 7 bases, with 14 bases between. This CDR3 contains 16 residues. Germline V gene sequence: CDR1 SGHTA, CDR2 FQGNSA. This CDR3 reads CASSLGTEAPNSPLHF. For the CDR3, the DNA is TGTGCCAGCAGCTTAGGAACCGAGGCCCCAAATTCACCCCTCCACTTT.

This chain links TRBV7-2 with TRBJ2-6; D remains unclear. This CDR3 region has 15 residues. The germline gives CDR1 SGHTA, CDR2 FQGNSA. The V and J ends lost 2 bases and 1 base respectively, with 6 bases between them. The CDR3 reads CASSLIPSGANVLTF. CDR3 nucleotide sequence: TGTGCCAGCAGCTTAATTCCATCTGGGGCCAACGTCCTGACTTTC. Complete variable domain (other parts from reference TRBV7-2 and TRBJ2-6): GAGVSQSPSNKVTEKGKDVELRCDPISGHTALYWYRQSLGQGLEFLIYFQGNSAPDKSGLPSDRFSAERTGGSVSTLTIQRTQQEDSAVYLCASSLIPSGANVLTFGAGSRLTVL.

As DNA, the CDR3 is TGTGCCTGGAGGATGAGGGGGGGGAACTATGGCTACACCTTC. It is translated as CAWRMRGGNYGYTF. The chain recombines TRBV30 with TRBJ1-2, with a tentative D call TRBD1 (6 bases). The V end lost 3 bases, the J end lost 2 bases, and 13 bases lay between the germline ends. The CDR3 is 14 residues long. Per the germline V gene, CDR1 is GTSNPN and CDR2 is SVGIG (reference sequence).

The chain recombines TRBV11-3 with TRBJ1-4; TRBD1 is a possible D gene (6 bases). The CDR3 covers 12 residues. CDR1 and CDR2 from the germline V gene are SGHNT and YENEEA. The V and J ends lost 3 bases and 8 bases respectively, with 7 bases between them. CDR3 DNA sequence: TGTGCCAGCAGCTTGCAGGGGGAAAAACTGTTTTTT. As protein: CASSLQGEKLFF.

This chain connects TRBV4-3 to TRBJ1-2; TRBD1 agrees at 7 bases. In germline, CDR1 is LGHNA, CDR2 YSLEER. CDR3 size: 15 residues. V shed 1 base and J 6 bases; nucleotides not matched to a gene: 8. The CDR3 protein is CASSQVWVTGHGYTF. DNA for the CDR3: TGCGCCAGCAGCCAAGTATGGGTGACAGGGCATGGCTACACCTTC.

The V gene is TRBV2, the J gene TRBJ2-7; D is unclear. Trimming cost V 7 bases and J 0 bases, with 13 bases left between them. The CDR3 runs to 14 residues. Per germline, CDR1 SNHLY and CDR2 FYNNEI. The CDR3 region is CASTGSASSYEQYF. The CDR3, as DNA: TGTGCCAGCACCGGAAGCGCGAGCTCCTACGAGCAGTACTTC. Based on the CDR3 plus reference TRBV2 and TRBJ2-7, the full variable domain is EPEVTQTPSHQVTQMGQEVILRCVPISNHLYFYWYRQILGQKVEFLVSFYNNEISEKSEIFDDQFSVERPDGSNFTLKIRSTKLEDSAMYFCASTGSASSYEQYFGPGTRLTVT.

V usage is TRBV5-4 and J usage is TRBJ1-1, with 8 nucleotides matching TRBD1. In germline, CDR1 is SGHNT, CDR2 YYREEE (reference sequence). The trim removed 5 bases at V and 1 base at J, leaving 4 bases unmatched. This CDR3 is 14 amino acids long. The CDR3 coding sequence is TGTGCCAGCAGAATCGACAGGGGGAACACTGAAGCTTTCTTT. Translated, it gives CASRIDRGNTEAFF.

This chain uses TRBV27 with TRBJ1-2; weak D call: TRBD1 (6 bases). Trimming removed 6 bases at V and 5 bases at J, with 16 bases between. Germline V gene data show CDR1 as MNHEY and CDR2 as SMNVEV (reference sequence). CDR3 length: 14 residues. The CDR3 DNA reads TGTGCCAGCAGCCTCGACAGGAGACTTTATGGCTACACCTTC. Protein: CASSLDRRLYGYTF.

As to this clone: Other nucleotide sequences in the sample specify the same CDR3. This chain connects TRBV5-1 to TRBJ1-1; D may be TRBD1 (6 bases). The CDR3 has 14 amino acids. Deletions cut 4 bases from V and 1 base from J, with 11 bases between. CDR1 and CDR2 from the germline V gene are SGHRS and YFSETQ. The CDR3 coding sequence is TGCGCCAGCAGCCTACAGGGCCAGAACACTGAAGCTTTCTTT. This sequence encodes CASSLQGQNTEAFF.

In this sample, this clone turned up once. CDR3: CAISESGAVGAQPQHF. The CDR3 coding sequence is TGTGCCATCAGTGAGTCAGGAGCAGTGGGGGCGCAGCCCCAGCATTTT. J is TRBJ1-5 and V is TRBV10-3; possible D gene TRBD1, 6 bases. The CDR3 loop spans 16 amino acids. The germline V gene has CDR1 ENHRY and CDR2 SYGVKD. V was trimmed by 0 bases and J by 7 bases, leaving 16 bases between them.

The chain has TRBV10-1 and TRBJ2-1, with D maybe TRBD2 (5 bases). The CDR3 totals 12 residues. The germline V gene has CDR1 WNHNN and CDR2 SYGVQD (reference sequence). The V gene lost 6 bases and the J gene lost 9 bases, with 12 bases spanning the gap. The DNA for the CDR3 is TGCGCCAGCAGCGAAACTCGGGGTGAGCAGTTCTTC. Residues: CASSETRGEQFF.

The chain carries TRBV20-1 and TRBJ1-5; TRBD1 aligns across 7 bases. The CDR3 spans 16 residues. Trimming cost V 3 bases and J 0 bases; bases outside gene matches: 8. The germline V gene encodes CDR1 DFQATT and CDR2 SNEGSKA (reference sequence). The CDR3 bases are TGCAGTGCTAGTAAAGGGGGACAGCGTAGCAATCAGCCCCAGCATTTT. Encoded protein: CSASKGGQRSNQPQHF.

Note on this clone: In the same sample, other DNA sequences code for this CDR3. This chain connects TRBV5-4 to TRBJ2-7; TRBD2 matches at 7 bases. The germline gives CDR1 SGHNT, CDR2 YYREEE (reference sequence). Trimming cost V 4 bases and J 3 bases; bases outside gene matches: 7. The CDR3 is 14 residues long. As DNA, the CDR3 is TGTGCCAGCAGCAACGGATTAGCGGGCTACGAGCAGTACTTC. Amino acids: CASSNGLAGYEQYF.

The CDR3 sequence: CATSRVDRQGSPLHF. CDR3 coding DNA: TGTGCCACCAGCAGAGTTGACCGGCAGGGTTCACCCCTCCACTTT. This rearrangement joins TRBV15 to TRBJ1-6; perhaps TRBD1 as D (5 bases). The CDR3 has 15 residues. Looked up from germline, CDR1 is LNHNV and CDR2 is YYDKDF (reference sequence). Trimming shortened V by 1 base and J by 9 bases, and 13 bases separated the two germline ends.

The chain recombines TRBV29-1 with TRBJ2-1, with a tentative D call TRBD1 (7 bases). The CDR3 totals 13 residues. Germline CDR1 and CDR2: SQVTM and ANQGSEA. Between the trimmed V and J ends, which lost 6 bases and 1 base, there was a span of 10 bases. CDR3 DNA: TGCAGCGTGGGGGGACAGTCCTACAATGAGCAGTTCTTC. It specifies CSVGGQSYNEQFF.

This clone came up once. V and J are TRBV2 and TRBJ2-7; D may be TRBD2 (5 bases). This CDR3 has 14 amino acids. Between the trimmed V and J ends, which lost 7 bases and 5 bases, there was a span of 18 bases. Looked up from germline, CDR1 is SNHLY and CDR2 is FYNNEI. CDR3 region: CASNWRTSGNEQYF. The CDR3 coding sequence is TGTGCCAGCAATTGGAGGACTTCCGGGAACGAGCAGTACTTC.

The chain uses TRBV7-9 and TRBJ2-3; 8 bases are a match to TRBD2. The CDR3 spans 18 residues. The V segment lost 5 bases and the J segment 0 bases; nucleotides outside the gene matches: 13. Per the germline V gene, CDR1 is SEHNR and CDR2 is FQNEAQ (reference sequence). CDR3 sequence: CASSPIAGPRSSTDTQYF. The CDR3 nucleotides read TGTGCCAGCAGCCCTATAGCGGGACCTCGATCTAGCACAGATACGCAGTATTTT.

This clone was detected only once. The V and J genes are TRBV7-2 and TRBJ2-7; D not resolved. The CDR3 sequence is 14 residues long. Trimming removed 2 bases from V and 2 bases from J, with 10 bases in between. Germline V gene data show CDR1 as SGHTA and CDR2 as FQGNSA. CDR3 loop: CASSLLPVPYEQYF. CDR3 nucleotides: TGTGCCAGCAGCTTACTGCCGGTTCCCTACGAGCAGTACTTC.

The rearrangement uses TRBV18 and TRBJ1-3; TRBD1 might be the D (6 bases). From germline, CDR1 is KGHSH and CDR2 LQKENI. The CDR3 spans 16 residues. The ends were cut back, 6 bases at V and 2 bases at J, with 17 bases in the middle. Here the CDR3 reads CASSNSRGQTGNTIYF. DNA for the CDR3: TGTGCCAGCTCTAATTCCAGGGGACAAACTGGAAACACCATATATTTT.

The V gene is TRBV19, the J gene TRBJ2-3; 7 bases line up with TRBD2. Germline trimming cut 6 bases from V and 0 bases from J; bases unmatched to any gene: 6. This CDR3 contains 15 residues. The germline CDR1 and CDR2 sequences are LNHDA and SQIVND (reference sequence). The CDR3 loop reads CASRNPGGSTDTQYF. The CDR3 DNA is TGTGCCAGTAGAAACCCGGGGGGAAGCACAGATACGCAGTATTTT. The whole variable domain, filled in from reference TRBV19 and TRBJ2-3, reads DGGITQSPKYLFRKEGQNVTLSCEQNLNHDAMYWYRQDPGQGLRLIYYSQIVNDFQKGDIAEGYSVSREKKESFPLTVTSAQKNPTAFYLCASRNPGGSTDTQYFGPGTRLTVL.

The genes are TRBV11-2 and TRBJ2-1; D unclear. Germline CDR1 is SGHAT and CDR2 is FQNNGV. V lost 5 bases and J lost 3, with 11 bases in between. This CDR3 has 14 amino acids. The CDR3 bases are TGTGCCAGCAGCCCACTCTCAGGCTACAATGAGCAGTTCTTC. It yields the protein CASSPLSGYNEQFF.

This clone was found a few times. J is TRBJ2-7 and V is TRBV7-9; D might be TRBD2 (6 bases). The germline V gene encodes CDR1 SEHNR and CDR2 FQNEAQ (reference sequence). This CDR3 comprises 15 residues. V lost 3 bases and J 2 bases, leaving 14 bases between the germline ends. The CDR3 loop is CASSFSQIAAYEQYF. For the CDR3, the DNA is TGTGCCAGCAGCTTCTCTCAGATAGCGGCCTACGAGCAGTACTTC. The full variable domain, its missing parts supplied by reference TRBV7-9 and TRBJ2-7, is DTGVSQNPRHKITKRGQNVTFRCDPISEHNRLYWYRQTLGQGPEFLTYFQNEAQLEKSRLLSDRFSAERPKGSFSTLEIQRTEQGDSAMYLCASSFSQIAAYEQYFGPGTRLTVT.

The CDR3 is CASSSRTGNQPQHF. Written as DNA, the CDR3 is TGTGCCAGCAGCTCTCGGACAGGGAATCAGCCCCAGCATTTT. This sequence joins TRBV7-2 and TRBJ1-5; 8 nucleotides agree with TRBD1. V was clipped by 4 bases and J by 4 bases; unmatched bases: 3. Germline V CDR1 and CDR2: SGHTA, FQGNSA. The CDR3 spans 14 residues. Combining the CDR3 with reference TRBV7-2 and TRBJ1-5 gives the whole variable domain GAGVSQSPSNKVTEKGKDVELRCDPISGHTALYWYRQSLGQGLEFLIYFQGNSAPDKSGLPSDRFSAERTGGSVSTLTIQRTQQEDSAVYLCASSSRTGNQPQHFGDGTRLSIL.

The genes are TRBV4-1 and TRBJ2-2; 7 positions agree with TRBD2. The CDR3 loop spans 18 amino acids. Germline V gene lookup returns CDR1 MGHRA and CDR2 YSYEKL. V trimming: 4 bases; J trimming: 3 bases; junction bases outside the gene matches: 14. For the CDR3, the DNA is TGCGCCAGCAGCCGAGAACCCACTAGCGCAACTTACACCGGGGAGCTGTTTTTT. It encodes CASSREPTSATYTGELFF.

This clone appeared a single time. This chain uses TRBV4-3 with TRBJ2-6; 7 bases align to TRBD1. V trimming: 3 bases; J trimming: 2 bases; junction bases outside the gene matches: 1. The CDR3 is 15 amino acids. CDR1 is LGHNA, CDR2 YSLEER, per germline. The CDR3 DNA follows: TGCGCCAGCAGCCACGGGACAGCTGGGGCCAACGTCCTGACTTTC. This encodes CASSHGTAGANVLTF.

CDR3 protein: CASSEGLAGFYNEQFF. The CDR3 coding sequence is TGCGCCAGCAGCGAGGGACTAGCGGGATTCTACAATGAGCAGTTCTTC. The chain uses TRBV5-1 and TRBJ2-1, with 13 bases that match TRBD2. The length of the CDR3 is 16 residues. Germline V gives CDR1 SGHRS, CDR2 YFSETQ. J gave up 3 bases and V 4 bases, and 4 bases lay outside the gene matches.

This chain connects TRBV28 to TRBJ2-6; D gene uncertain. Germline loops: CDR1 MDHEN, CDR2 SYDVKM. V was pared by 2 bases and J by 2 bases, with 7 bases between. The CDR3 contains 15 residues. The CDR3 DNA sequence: TGTGCCAGCAGTTTAGGAGTAACTGGGGCCAACGTCCTGACTTTC. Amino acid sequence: CASSLGVTGANVLTF.

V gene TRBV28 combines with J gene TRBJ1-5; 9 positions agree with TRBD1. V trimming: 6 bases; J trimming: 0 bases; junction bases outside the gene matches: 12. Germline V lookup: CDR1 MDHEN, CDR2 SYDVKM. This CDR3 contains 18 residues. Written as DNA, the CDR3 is TGTGCCAGCAGGCCTACAGGGGGCCCGATTTATAGCAATCAGCCCCAGCATTTT. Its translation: CASRPTGGPIYSNQPQHF.